The table lists the clone carrying this T cell receptor (beta chain) with a few counts. Specified treatment: oral pan-JAK inhibitor, 5-10 mg twice daily. The investigators collected lesional scalp punch biopsies and peripheral blood from alopecia areata patients. Cell sorting on a FACSAria was used to separate CD4+ and CD8+ T cells from the PBMCs. The sample originates from a study of CD8+ T cells in alopecia areata. The length of the CDR3 is 14 residues. V lost 5 bases and J lost 3; bases outside the gene matches: 7. Germline assignment: CDR1 SQVTM and CDR2 ANQGSEA. Extraction of RNA preceded its reverse transcription into cDNA, which served as the sequencing template. The assay was immunoSEQ multiplex PCR, and TCRdb's table has in-frame clones only and misses some. The data contain approximately 210,000 clones, roughly 60% of them seen just once; the ten biggest clones take up approximately 1%.

The material was CD4+ T cells sorted from blood, obtained at week 24, from a patient treated with tofacitinib. This TCR was recovered from a human donor with alopecia areata. The chain has TRBV29-1 and TRBJ1-1; 9 positions agree with TRBD1. The CDR3 protein is CSVLGTGSDTEAFF. In DNA, the CDR3 is TGCAGCGTTTTGGGGACAGGGAGTGACACTGAAGCTTTCTTT.